This T cell receptor beta chain was recovered during a study of cytomegalovirus exposure and HLA in healthy donors. The CDR3 totals 13 residues. Germline CDR1 reads LNHDA; CDR2 reads SQIVND (reference sequence). J lost 1 base, V lost 10 bases, and 5 bases had no gene match. Primers for the PCR totalled 60 Vbeta and 13 Jbeta. Using immunoSEQ multiplex PCR, the repertoire was profiled, and TCRdb retains in-frame clones only, with some absent. This table holds 110,000 to 150,000 clones, around 75% found once. Source material: PBMCs. The chain is built from TRBV19 and TRBJ2-5; TRBD1 agrees at 8 bases. This sequence was found in a man aged 55 to 70 in good health and CMV-seronegative. DNA of the CDR3: TGTGCCACCGCGGACAGGGCCCAAGAGACCCAGTACTTC. This translates into CATADRAQETQYF.